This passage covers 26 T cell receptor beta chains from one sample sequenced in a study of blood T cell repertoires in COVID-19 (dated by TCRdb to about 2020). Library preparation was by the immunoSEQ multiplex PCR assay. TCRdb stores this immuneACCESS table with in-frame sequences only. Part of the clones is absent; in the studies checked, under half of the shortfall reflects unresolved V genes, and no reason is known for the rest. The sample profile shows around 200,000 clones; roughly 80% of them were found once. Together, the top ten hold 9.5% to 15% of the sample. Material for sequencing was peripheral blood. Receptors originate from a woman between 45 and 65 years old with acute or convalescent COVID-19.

The CDR3 DNA reads as TGTGCCACCAGTGATTCGATAAGAGGTGGGACAGGGATGGGTGAGCAGTACTTC. Translating it yields CATSDSIRGGTGMGEQYF. The rearrangement joins TRBV24-1 to TRBJ2-7, with 9 positions matching TRBD1. The CDR3 extends over 18 amino acids. In germline, CDR1 is KGHDR, CDR2 SFDVKD. V lost 2 bases, J lost 7 bases, and 17 bases stayed unmatched.

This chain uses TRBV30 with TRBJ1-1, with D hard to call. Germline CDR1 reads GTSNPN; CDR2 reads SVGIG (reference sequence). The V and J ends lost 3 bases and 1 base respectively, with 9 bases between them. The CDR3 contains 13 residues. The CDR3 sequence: CAWRPPGNTEAFF. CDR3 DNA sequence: TGTGCCTGGAGACCCCCGGGGAACACTGAAGCTTTCTTT.

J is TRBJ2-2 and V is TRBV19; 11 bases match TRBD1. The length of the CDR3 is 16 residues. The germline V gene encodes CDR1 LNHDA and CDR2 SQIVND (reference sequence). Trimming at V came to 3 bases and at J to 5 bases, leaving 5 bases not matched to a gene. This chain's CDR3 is CASSMYGTGGTGELFF. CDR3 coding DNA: TGTGCCAGTAGTATGTACGGGACAGGGGGGACCGGGGAGCTGTTTTTT.

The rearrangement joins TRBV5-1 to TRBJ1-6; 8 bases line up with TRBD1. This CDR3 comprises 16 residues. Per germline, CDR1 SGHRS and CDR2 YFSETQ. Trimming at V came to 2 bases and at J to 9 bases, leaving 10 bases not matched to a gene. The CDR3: CASSFSDRAGISPLHF. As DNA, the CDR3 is TGCGCCAGCAGCTTTTCGGACAGGGCAGGGATTTCACCCCTCCACTTT. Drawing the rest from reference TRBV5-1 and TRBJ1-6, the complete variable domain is KAGVTQTPRYLIKTRGQQVTLSCSPISGHRSVSWYQQTPGQGLQFLFEYFSETQRNKGNFPGRFSGRQFSNSRSEMNVSTLELGDSALYLCASSFSDRAGISPLHFGNGTRLTVT.

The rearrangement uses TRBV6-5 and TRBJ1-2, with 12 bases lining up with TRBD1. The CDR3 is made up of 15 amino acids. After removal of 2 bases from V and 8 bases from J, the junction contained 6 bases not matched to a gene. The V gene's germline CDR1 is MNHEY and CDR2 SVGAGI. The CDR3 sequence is CASSYQGQGARGYTF. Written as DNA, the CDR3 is TGTGCCAGCAGTTACCAGGGACAGGGGGCAAGAGGCTACACCTTC.

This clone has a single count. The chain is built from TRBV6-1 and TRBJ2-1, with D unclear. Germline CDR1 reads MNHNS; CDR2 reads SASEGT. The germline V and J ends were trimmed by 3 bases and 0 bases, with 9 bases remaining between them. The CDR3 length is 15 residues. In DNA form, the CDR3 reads TGTGCCAGCAGTGACCTTGGCTCCTCCTACAATGAGCAGTTCTTC. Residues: CASSDLGSSYNEQFF.

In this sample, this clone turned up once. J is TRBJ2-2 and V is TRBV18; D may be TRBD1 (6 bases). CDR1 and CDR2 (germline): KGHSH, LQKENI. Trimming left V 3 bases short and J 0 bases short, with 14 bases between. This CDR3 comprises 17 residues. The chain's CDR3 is CASSPGGAAANTGELFF. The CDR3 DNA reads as TGTGCCAGCTCACCTGGGGGCGCCGCCGCGAACACCGGGGAGCTGTTTTTT.

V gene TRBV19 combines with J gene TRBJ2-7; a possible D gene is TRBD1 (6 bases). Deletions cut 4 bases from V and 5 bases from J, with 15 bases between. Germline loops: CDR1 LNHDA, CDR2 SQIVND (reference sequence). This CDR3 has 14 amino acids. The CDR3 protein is CASSTPGHKNEQYF. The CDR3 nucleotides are TGTGCCAGTAGTACCCCGGGACATAAGAACGAGCAGTACTTC.

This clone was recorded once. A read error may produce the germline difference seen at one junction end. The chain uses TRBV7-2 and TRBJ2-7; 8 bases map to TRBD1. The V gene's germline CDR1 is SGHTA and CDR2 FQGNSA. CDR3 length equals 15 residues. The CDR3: CSSLGPGQGAYEQYF. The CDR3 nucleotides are TGTAGCAGCCTAGGACCCGGACAGGGTGCCTACGAGCAGTACTTC.

The CDR3 loop is CASSPAGQGGYEQYF. The CDR3 coding sequence is TGCGCCAGCAGCCCCGCAGGGCAGGGTGGCTACGAGCAGTACTTC. The V gene is TRBV4-1, the J gene TRBJ2-7; D might be TRBD1 (5 bases). V lost 4 bases to trimming and J lost 3 bases, with 16 bases between them. The CDR3 has 15 amino acids. Germline values: CDR1 MGHRA, CDR2 YSYEKL.

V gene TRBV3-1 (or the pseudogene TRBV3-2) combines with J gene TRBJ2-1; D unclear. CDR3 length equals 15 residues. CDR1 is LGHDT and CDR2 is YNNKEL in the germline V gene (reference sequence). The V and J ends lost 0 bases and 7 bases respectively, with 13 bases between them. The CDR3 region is CASSQDWSLGNEQFF. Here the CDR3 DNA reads TGTGCCAGCAGCCAAGATTGGTCGCTCGGGAATGAGCAGTTCTTC.

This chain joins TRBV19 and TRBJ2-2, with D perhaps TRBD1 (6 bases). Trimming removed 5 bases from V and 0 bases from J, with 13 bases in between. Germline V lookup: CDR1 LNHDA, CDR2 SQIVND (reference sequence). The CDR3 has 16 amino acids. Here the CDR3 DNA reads TGTGCCAGTAGTTTTAGGACAGCTTCGAACACCGGGGAGCTGTTTTTT. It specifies CASSFRTASNTGELFF.

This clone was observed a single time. Here the CDR3 reads CASSEEDIRALSSYEQYF. The CDR3 DNA reads as TGTGCCAGCAGTGAAGAAGATATCAGGGCGCTAAGCTCCTACGAGCAGTACTTC. This chain connects TRBV2 to TRBJ2-7; the D gene is possibly TRBD1 (5 bases). The CDR3 covers 18 residues. Deletions cut 1 base from V and 0 bases from J, with 19 bases between. The germline V gene encodes CDR1 SNHLY and CDR2 FYNNEI.

The CDR3 loop reads CASSLLVLEQYF. The CDR3, as DNA: TGTGCCAGCAGTTTATTAGTCCTCGAGCAGTACTTC. The genes are TRBV12-3 or TRBV12-4 and TRBJ2-7; D remains unclear. The V and J ends lost 2 bases and 6 bases respectively, with 8 bases between them. CDR3 length: 12 amino acids.

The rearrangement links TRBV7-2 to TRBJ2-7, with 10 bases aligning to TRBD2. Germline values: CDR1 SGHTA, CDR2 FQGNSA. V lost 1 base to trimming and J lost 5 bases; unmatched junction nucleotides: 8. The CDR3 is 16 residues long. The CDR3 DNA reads TGTGCCAGCAGCTTAGAAGGTCCCAGCGGGAGGGACGAGCAGTACTTC. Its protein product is CASSLEGPSGRDEQYF.

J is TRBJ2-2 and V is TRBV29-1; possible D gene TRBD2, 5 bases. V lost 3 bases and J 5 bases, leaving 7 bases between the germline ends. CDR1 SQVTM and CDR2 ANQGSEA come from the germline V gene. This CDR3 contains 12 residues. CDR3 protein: CSVEGETGELFF. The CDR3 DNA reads TGCAGCGTTGAGGGAGAGACCGGGGAGCTGTTTTTT.

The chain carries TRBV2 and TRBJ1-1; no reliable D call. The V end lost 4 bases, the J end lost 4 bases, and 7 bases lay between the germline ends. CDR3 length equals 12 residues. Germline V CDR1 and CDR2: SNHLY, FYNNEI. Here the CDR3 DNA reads TGTGCCAGCAGTGTCCAGGTCACTGAAGCTTTCTTT. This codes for CASSVQVTEAFF.

CDR3 loop: CASSLGGAGGPTDTQYF. DNA of the CDR3: TGTGCCAGCTCTCTAGGGGGAGCGGGGGGGCCCACAGATACGCAGTATTTT. The J gene is TRBJ2-3, the V gene TRBV9; the match to TRBD2 covers 10 bases. CDR3 length: 17 amino acids. The V and J ends lost 7 bases and 2 bases, in that order; junction bases with no gene match: 13. In germline, CDR1 is SGDLS, CDR2 YYNGEE.

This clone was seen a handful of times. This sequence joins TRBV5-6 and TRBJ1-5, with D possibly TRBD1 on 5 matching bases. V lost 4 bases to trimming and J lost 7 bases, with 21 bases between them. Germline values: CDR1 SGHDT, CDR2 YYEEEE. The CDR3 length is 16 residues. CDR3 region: CASSEMGREAGQPQHF. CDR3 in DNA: TGTGCCAGCAGCGAAATGGGGCGGGAAGCGGGCCAGCCCCAGCATTTT.

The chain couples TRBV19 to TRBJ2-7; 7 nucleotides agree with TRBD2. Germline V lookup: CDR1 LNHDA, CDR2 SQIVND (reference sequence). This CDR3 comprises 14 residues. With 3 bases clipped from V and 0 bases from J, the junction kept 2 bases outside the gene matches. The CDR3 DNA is TGTGCCAGTAGTATGGCGGGGGACTCCTACGAGCAGTACTTC. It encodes CASSMAGDSYEQYF.

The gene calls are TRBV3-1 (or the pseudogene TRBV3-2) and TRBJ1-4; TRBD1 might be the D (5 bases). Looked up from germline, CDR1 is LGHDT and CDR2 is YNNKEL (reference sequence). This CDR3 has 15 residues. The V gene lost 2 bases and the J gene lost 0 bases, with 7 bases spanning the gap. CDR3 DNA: TGTGCCAGCAGCCAAAGACAGACAACTAATGAAAAACTGTTTTTT. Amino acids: CASSQRQTTNEKLFF.

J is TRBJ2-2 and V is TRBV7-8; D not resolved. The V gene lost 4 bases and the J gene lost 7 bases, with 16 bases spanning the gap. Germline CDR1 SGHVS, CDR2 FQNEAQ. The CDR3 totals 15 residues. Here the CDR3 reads CASSSTLIGGGELFF. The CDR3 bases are TGTGCCAGCAGCTCGACGCTTATAGGCGGCGGGGAGCTGTTTTTT.

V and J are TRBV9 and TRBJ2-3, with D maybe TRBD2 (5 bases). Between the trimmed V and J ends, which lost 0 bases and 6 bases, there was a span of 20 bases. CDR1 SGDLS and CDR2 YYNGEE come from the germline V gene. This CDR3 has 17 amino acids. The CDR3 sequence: CASSVAGGSRPGDTQYF. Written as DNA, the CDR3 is TGTGCCAGCAGCGTAGCAGGTGGTAGCCGCCCGGGGGATACGCAGTATTTT.

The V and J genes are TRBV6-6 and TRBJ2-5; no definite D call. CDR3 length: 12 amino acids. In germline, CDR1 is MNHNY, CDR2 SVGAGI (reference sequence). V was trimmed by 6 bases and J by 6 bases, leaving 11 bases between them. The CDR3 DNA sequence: TGTGCCAGCAGGGGCCCTGGCCAGACCCAGTACTTC. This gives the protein CASRGPGQTQYF.

The CDR3 is CASSSLGGGKAEAFF. The CDR3 DNA reads TGTGCCAGCAGTTCCCTGGGGGGGGGCAAAGCTGAAGCTTTCTTT. The rearrangement links TRBV28 to TRBJ1-1, with TRBD1 as a possible D gene (6 bases). Germline-derived CDR1 and CDR2 are MDHEN and SYDVKM. This CDR3 has 15 amino acids. V lost 4 bases, J lost 6 bases, and 18 bases lay in between.

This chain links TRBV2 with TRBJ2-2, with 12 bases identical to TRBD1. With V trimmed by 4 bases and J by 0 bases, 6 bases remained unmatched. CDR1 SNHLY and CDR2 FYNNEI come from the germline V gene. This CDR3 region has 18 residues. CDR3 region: CASSAGTGGNANTGELFF. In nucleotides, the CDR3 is TGTGCCAGCAGTGCAGGGACAGGGGGCAACGCGAACACCGGGGAGCTGTTTTTT.